This T cell receptor beta chain appears in the sequencing data of a study of CD8+CD57+ T cells in acquired aplastic anemia. Template material for TCR beta VDJ and CDR3 profiling consisted of genomic DNA. From the reads, TCRdb called clonotypes with MiXCR, one entry per CDR3 protein. The table includes 200,000 to 250,000 distinct CDR3 sequences, around three fifths detected once. Sequencing was done on patients that had shown CD8+CD57+ cell expansion by flow cytometry. This TCR was sampled from a human donor with aplastic anemia. Specimen: sorted CD4+, CD8+, or CD8+CD57+ T cells (not recorded which) from PBMCs.

CDR3 protein: CASSTGTEAFF. The CDR3 DNA reads as TGTGCCAGCAGTACAGGGACTGAAGCTTTCTTT. V usage is TRBV12-3 or TRBV12-4 and J usage is TRBJ1-1; possibly TRBD1 for D (6 bases). This CDR3 comprises 11 residues. The ends were cut back, 5 bases at V and 5 bases at J, with 6 bases in the middle.